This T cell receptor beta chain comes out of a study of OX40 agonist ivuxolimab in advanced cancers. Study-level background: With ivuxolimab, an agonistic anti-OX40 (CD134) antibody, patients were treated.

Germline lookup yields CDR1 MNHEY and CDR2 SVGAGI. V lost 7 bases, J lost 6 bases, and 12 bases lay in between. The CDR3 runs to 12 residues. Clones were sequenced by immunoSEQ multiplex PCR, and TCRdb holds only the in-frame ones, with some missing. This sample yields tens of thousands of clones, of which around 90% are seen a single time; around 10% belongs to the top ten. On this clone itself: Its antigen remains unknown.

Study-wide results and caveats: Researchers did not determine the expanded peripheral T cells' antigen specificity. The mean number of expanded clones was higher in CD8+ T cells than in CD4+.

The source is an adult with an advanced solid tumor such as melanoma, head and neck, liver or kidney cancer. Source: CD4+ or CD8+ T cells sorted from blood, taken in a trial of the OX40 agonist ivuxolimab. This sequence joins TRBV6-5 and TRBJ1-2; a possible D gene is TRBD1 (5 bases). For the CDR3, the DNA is TGTGCCAGCAAAGAGGGGCCTGATGGCTACACCTTC. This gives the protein CASKEGPDGYTF.